The 5 T cell receptor beta chains below all came from one sample that was sequenced in a study of shared T cell receptors in the human thymus. Profiling relied on immunoSEQ multiplex PCR, and the TCRdb table lists in-frame clones only, not all of them. This repertoire shows 630,000 or so clones, more than 70% found once; its top ten account for 0.0094%. This sample also belongs to another study, concerning human thymus T cells.

The sample was thymocytes. All receptors come from a boy under two years old with a congenital heart defect.

This clone was counted once. This chain connects TRBV5-6 to TRBJ2-7; 10 positions match TRBD2. The trim removed 4 bases at V and 2 bases at J, leaving 15 bases unmatched. CDR3 size: 18 residues. Germline V gives CDR1 SGHDT, CDR2 YYEEEE. CDR3 DNA: TGTGCCAGCAGCGGGTGGACTAGCGGTCAAGGGGGACCCTACGAGCAGTACTTC. Amino acid sequence: CASSGWTSGQGGPYEQYF.

The chain uses TRBV5-1 and TRBJ1-1; a possible D gene is TRBD1 (6 bases). CDR1 is SGHRS and CDR2 is YFSETQ in the germline V gene. The CDR3 consists of 19 residues. Trimming stripped 0 bases from V and 0 bases from J, with 21 bases between. CDR3 bases: TGCGCCAGCAGCTTGGGACGGCCACAGGGAAACCAAATGAACACTGAAGCTTTCTTT. Residues: CASSLGRPQGNQMNTEAFF.

The rearrangement links TRBV2 to TRBJ1-2; 7 positions match TRBD1. Germline V lookup: CDR1 SNHLY, CDR2 FYNNEI. V was pared by 6 bases and J by 6 bases, with 7 bases of the junction left unmatched. The CDR3 runs 13 residues. The CDR3, as DNA: TGTGCCAGCAGAATGGGACAGCAACATGGCTACACCTTC. It encodes CASRMGQQHGYTF.

This chain joins TRBV7-9 and TRBJ2-1; D possibly corresponds to TRBD1 (5 bases). The germline V gene encodes CDR1 SEHNR and CDR2 FQNEAQ (reference sequence). The CDR3 loop spans 19 amino acids. V lost 1 base to trimming and J lost 0 bases, with 19 bases between them. The CDR3 coding sequence is TGTGCCAGCAGCTTAGTAGGTTGGGCCAGGACAAGCTCCTACAATGAGCAGTTCTTC. The encoded protein is CASSLVGWARTSSYNEQFF.

CDR3 coding DNA: TGCAGCGACCGGACTAGCGGGAGCAATGAGCAGTTCTTC. It translates to CSDRTSGSNEQFF. The chain employs TRBV29-1 and TRBJ2-1, with 13 positions matching TRBD2. The CDR3 covers 13 residues. Per the germline V gene, CDR1 is SQVTM and CDR2 is ANQGSEA. Trimming at V came to 7 bases and at J to 6 bases, leaving 3 bases not matched to a gene.